This TCR beta chain appears in the sequencing data of a study of shared clonotypes between healthy human individuals. Study conclusions and caveats: Clonotype sharing across several donors was observed for about 5.5% of naive CD4 clonotypes.

This clone showed up many times. Its target is not known. Generated by immunoSEQ multiplex PCR, the TCRdb table keeps only in-frame clones and is missing some. This table holds nearly 1 million clones, around 80% found once. The CDR3 contains 14 residues. Germline lookup yields CDR1 SNHLY and CDR2 FYNNEI. V was trimmed by 2 bases and J by 3 bases, leaving 10 bases between them. This clonotype originated in a man between 18 and 29 years old in good health. Sequencing was done on a sample of memory CD4+ T cells sorted from blood. Regarding subset: CD45RA-negative fraction. The chain recombines TRBV2 with TRBJ1-1; D is unclear. The CDR3 sequence: CASSEIGGYTEAFF. CDR3 DNA sequence: TGTGCCAGCAGTGAAATAGGTGGGTACACTGAAGCTTTCTTT.